One and the same sample provided the 21 T cell receptor beta chains below, sequenced in a study of cytomegalovirus exposure and HLA in healthy donors. TCRdb's copy holds only in-frame clones and misses some; the assay was immunoSEQ multiplex PCR. In the table there are some 200,000 clones, 80% to 90% of which are singletons. Specimen: PBMCs. Receptors were obtained from a woman younger than 45 in good health and CMV-seropositive.

The chain links TRBV6-5 to TRBJ2-7; 8 bases agree with TRBD1. Looked up from germline, CDR1 is MNHEY and CDR2 is SVGAGI. The CDR3 runs to 14 residues. V lost 8 bases to trimming and J lost 5 bases; unmatched junction nucleotides: 11. The CDR3 reads CASRPPQGGHEQYF. CDR3 nucleotides: TGTGCCAGCCGCCCACCACAGGGGGGACACGAGCAGTACTTC.

This chain links TRBV29-1 with TRBJ1-5; D may be TRBD1 (5 bases). The CDR3 is 16 amino acids. Germline V CDR1 and CDR2: SQVTM, ANQGSEA. V was clipped by 7 bases and J by 2 bases, with 21 bases between them. CDR3 in amino acids: CSAGRPGDGGNQPQHF. The CDR3 nucleotides read TGCAGCGCAGGCCGGCCGGGGGACGGGGGCAATCAGCCCCAGCATTTT.

This sequence joins TRBV5-1 and TRBJ2-5; no reliable D call. This CDR3 spans 12 amino acids. Per the germline V gene, CDR1 is SGHRS and CDR2 is YFSETQ. V lost 3 bases and J lost 1, with 4 bases in between. The CDR3 nucleotides are TGCGCCAGCAGCTACTTCCAAGAGACCCAGTACTTC. Protein product: CASSYFQETQYF. Variable domain in full (rest from reference TRBV5-1 and TRBJ2-5): KAGVTQTPRYLIKTRGQQVTLSCSPISGHRSVSWYQQTPGQGLQFLFEYFSETQRNKGNFPGRFSGRQFSNSRSEMNVSTLELGDSALYLCASSYFQETQYFGPGTRLLVL.

The chain links TRBV5-6 to TRBJ2-7; D remains unclear. The CDR3 covers 13 residues. The V end was cut by 4 bases, the J end by 0 bases, with 8 bases between. CDR1 and CDR2 (germline): SGHDT, YYEEEE. In nucleotides, the CDR3 is TGTGCCAGCAGCCGAAGGAGCTCCTACGAGCAGTACTTC. Residues: CASSRRSSYEQYF.

This chain uses TRBV6-5 with TRBJ2-7; D is undetermined. Germline V gene sequence: CDR1 MNHEY, CDR2 SVGAGI. The CDR3 is 14 amino acids. V gave up 7 bases and J gave up 3 bases, with 16 bases separating them. CDR3 loop: CASTPPGAHYEQYF. The CDR3 coding sequence is TGTGCCAGCACCCCTCCCGGAGCCCACTACGAGCAGTACTTC.

The V gene is TRBV6-6, the J gene TRBJ1-2, with unresolved D. CDR1 is MNHNY and CDR2 is SVGAGI in the germline V gene (reference sequence). V was clipped by 7 bases and J by 1 base, with 13 bases between them. The CDR3 runs to 14 residues. The DNA for the CDR3 is TGTGCCAGCAAAGAGGGAGGAGGTAACTATGGCTACACCTTC. It translates to CASKEGGGNYGYTF.

This chain connects TRBV7-8 to TRBJ2-2; the match to TRBD1 covers 10 bases. CDR1 is SGHVS, CDR2 FQNEAQ, per germline. J gave up 4 bases and V 4 bases, and 3 bases lay outside the gene matches. The CDR3 has 15 residues. The CDR3 DNA follows: TGTGCCAGCAGCTGGGACAGGGGAATCACCGGGGAGCTGTTTTTT. Protein product: CASSWDRGITGELFF. Looking up the rest from reference TRBV7-8 and TRBJ2-2 gives the full variable domain: GAGVSQSPRYKVAKRGQDVALRCDPISGHVSLFWYQQALGQGPEFLTYFQNEAQLDKSGLPSDRFFAERPEGSVSTLKIQRTQQEDSAVYLCASSWDRGITGELFFGEGSRLTVL.

CDR3 DNA: TGTGCCAGCAGCCTGGACAGCCAAGAGACCCAGTACTTC. Residues: CASSLDSQETQYF. V and J are TRBV5-4 and TRBJ2-5; a possible D gene is TRBD1 (6 bases). Germline assignment: CDR1 SGHNT and CDR2 YYREEE (reference sequence). V lost 4 bases and J 1 base, leaving 8 bases between the germline ends. The CDR3 has 13 amino acids.

This clone was recorded once. This chain uses TRBV29-1 with TRBJ2-7, with 10 bases that match TRBD1. V lost 4 bases, J lost 3 bases, and 6 bases stayed unmatched. This CDR3 is built from 14 residues. Germline CDR1 SQVTM, CDR2 ANQGSEA. In nucleotides, the CDR3 is TGCAGCGTTGTGGGGGACAGGGGATTCTACGAGCAGTACTTC. It specifies CSVVGDRGFYEQYF.

The chain is built from TRBV6-5 and TRBJ2-3; D gene ambiguous. The CDR3 has 13 amino acids. In germline, CDR1 is MNHEY, CDR2 SVGAGI. Trimming cost V 6 bases and J 1 base, with 8 bases left between them. The CDR3 here is CASRTPGTDTQYF. For the CDR3, the DNA is TGTGCCAGCAGAACACCAGGCACAGATACGCAGTATTTT.

The rearrangement links TRBV25-1 to TRBJ1-3; no reliable D call. With 5 bases removed from V and 2 bases from J, the gap between germline ends came to 13 bases. Germline CDR1 and CDR2: MGHDK and SYGVNS. The length of the CDR3 is 15 residues. The CDR3 DNA sequence: TGTGCCAGCAGTCCTAAAGAGAGCCCTGGAAACACCATATATTTT. Translating it yields CASSPKESPGNTIYF.

The V and J genes are TRBV5-1 and TRBJ2-1; perhaps TRBD1 as D (6 bases). The CDR3 is made up of 16 amino acids. Trimming left V 3 bases short and J 5 bases short, with 18 bases between. Germline CDR1 SGHRS, CDR2 YFSETQ. The CDR3 loop reads CASSSRLGDTHNEQFF. CDR3 in DNA: TGCGCCAGCAGCTCACGGTTAGGGGACACCCACAATGAGCAGTTCTTC.

The J gene is TRBJ2-2, the V gene TRBV30, with D perhaps TRBD1 (6 bases). V lost 3 bases, J lost 5 bases, and 10 bases lay in between. CDR1 is GTSNPN, CDR2 SVGIG, per germline (reference sequence). This CDR3 has 13 residues. In DNA, the CDR3 is TGTGCCTGGAGACGACAGGTTACCGGGGAGCTGTTTTTT. This encodes CAWRRQVTGELFF.

This chain joins TRBV10-3 and TRBJ2-5; D may be TRBD2 (6 bases). The CDR3 sequence is 15 residues long. Trimming removed 6 bases at V and 5 bases at J, with 19 bases between. Germline CDR1 reads ENHRY; CDR2 reads SYGVKD. This CDR3 is CAISPVSGGRETQYF. The DNA of the CDR3 is TGTGCCATCAGCCCTGTTAGCGGAGGCAGGGAGACCCAGTACTTC.

The chain employs TRBV6-1 and TRBJ1-2; tentatively, D is TRBD1 (5 bases). The germline CDR1 and CDR2 sequences are MNHNS and SASEGT. The CDR3 spans 12 residues. Trimming removed 8 bases at V and 4 bases at J, with 11 bases between. The CDR3 here is CASWGEFYGYTF. The CDR3 DNA follows: TGTGCCAGCTGGGGGGAATTCTATGGCTACACCTTC.

The chain joins TRBV28 to TRBJ1-2, with 8 nucleotides matching TRBD1. The germline V gene encodes CDR1 MDHEN and CDR2 SYDVKM. Trimming removed 8 bases from V and 5 bases from J; junction bases left unmatched: 10. The CDR3 consists of 14 residues. The CDR3 DNA reads TGTGCCAGCCGAAATACACAGGGGGGATATGGCTACACCTTC. Translated: CASRNTQGGYGYTF.

V and J are TRBV15 and TRBJ1-1; D might be TRBD1 (5 bases). The germline V and J ends were trimmed by 4 bases and 1 base, with 13 bases remaining between them. The CDR3 consists of 15 residues. The germline gives CDR1 LNHNV, CDR2 YYDKDF (reference sequence). CDR3 sequence: CATSTQDTGNTEAFF. The CDR3 coding sequence is TGTGCCACCAGCACCCAGGACACGGGGAACACTGAAGCTTTCTTT.

The V and J genes are TRBV5-5 and TRBJ1-2; D is unclear. Germline V gene lookup returns CDR1 SGHKS and CDR2 YYEKEE (reference sequence). This CDR3 is built from 14 residues. V dropped 1 base and J dropped 12 bases, with 19 bases sitting between them. The CDR3 region is CASSLTLDIGFDTF. As DNA, the CDR3 is TGTGCCAGCAGCTTGACCCTCGATATCGGGTTTGACACCTTC. Full variable domain (outside the CDR3, taken from reference TRBV5-5 and TRBJ1-2): DAGVTQSPTHLIKTRGQQVTLRCSPISGHKSVSWYQQVLGQGPQFIFQYYEKEERGRGNFPDRFSARQFPNYSSELNVNALLLGDSALYLCASSLTLDIGFDTFGSGTRLTVV.

CDR3 in DNA: TGTGCCAGCAGCTTAACAGGGGTGGATCAGCCCCAGCATTTT. Translation gives CASSLTGVDQPQHF. The rearrangement joins TRBV7-2 to TRBJ1-5; 7 bases agree with TRBD1. Germline V gene lookup returns CDR1 SGHTA and CDR2 FQGNSA. The CDR3 is made up of 14 amino acids. The V gene end was trimmed by 2 bases and the J gene end by 5 bases; junction bases not matched to a gene: 3.

The chain couples TRBV28 to TRBJ1-1; weak D call: TRBD1 (6 bases). In germline, CDR1 is MDHEN, CDR2 SYDVKM. Trimming left V 8 bases short and J 1 base short, with 14 bases between. This CDR3 region has 14 residues. The CDR3 spells CASWVRGRNTEAFF. The DNA of the CDR3 is TGTGCCAGCTGGGTAAGGGGGAGGAACACTGAAGCTTTCTTT.

This clone showed up just a few times. The J gene is TRBJ1-2, the V gene TRBV2; 9 bases are shared with TRBD1. CDR3 length equals 14 residues. The germline gives CDR1 SNHLY, CDR2 FYNNEI. Trimming cost V 2 bases and J 7 bases; bases outside gene matches: 5. CDR3 in DNA: TGTGCCAGCAGTGAAAGACAGGGGGGTGGTGGCTACACCTTC. Its protein product is CASSERQGGGGYTF. Complete variable domain (other parts from reference TRBV2 and TRBJ1-2): EPEVTQTPSHQVTQMGQEVILRCVPISNHLYFYWYRQILGQKVEFLVSFYNNEISEKSEIFDDQFSVERPDGSNFTLKIRSTKLEDSAMYFCASSERQGGGGYTFGSGTRLTVV.